Presented here are 6 T cell receptor beta chains from one specimen sequenced in a study of shared clonotypes between healthy human individuals (dated by TCRdb to the early 2020s). CD8 naive samples were CD45RO-negative cells positively selected for CCR7, giving a CD45RA+CCR7+ population that excluded TemRA cells. Receptor amplification or capture employed the immunoSEQ multiplex PCR assay. TCRdb obtained this table from immuneACCESS and retained in-frame rearrangements with V and J assigned. These tables miss some clones; where compared with another copy, unresolved V genes account for less than half of the shortfall, and the remainder is unexplained. The sample table holds roughly 650,000 clones, of which approximately 96% were seen once. The ten biggest clones cover roughly 0.1% of the sample. Sample: naive CD8+ T cells sorted from blood. What this sample's cell subset or site label stands for: CD45RA+CCR7+. These receptor sequences come from a woman aged 25-40 years in good health.

This clone occurred once. This chain connects TRBV5-6 to TRBJ2-5; D remains unclear. The end of the DNA aligns better with TRBJ2-7, so the J call may be wrong. CDR1 is SGHDT, CDR2 YYEEEE, per germline. This CDR3 is built from 12 residues. The CDR3 loop reads CASSQAALEQYF. Written as DNA, the CDR3 is TGTGCCAGCAGCCAAGCTGCCCTCGAGCAGTACTTC.

This clone was seen only once. The chain links TRBV2 to TRBJ2-1; TRBD2 matches 7 bases. The ends lost 7 bases at V and 2 bases at J; junction bases unmatched: 2. CDR3 length: 13 amino acids. The germline V gene has CDR1 SNHLY and CDR2 FYNNEI. CDR3 coding DNA: TGTGCCAGCATGGCGGGAGCCTACAATGAGCAGTTCTTC. This gives the protein CASMAGAYNEQFF.

The sample holds one count of this clone. The genes are TRBV25-1 and TRBJ1-1; maybe TRBD1 (5 bases). Between the trimmed V and J ends, which lost 4 bases and 4 bases, there was a span of 13 bases. There are 14 residues in the CDR3. Germline CDR1 is MGHDK and CDR2 is SYGVNS. The CDR3 nucleotides are TGTGCCAGCAGTGTAAATGAGGGGAGCACTGAAGCTTTCTTT. It codes for CASSVNEGSTEAFF.

The chain carries TRBV11-2 and TRBJ2-2; D is ambiguous. The V end was cut by 1 base, the J end by 3 bases, with 6 bases between. The V gene's germline CDR1 is SGHAT and CDR2 FQNNGV. This CDR3 is 14 amino acids long. The CDR3, as DNA: TGTGCCAGCAGCTTAGGCCAGTACACCGGGGAGCTGTTTTTT. This sequence encodes CASSLGQYTGELFF.

This chain links TRBV9 with TRBJ1-1, with 8 nucleotides matching TRBD1. The CDR3 sequence is 15 residues long. Germline V gene data show CDR1 as SGDLS and CDR2 as YYNGEE. V was clipped by 4 bases and J by 6 bases; unmatched bases: 11. In DNA, the CDR3 is TGTGCCAGCAGCTCCCGGACAGGGTTGAGCGCTGAAGCTTTCTTT. Protein: CASSSRTGLSAEAFF.

The chain joins TRBV5-1 to TRBJ2-7, with 7 bases aligning to TRBD2. Germline CDR1 reads SGHRS; CDR2 reads YFSETQ. CDR3 length: 16 amino acids. After removal of 0 bases from V and 2 bases from J, the junction contained 8 bases not matched to a gene. The CDR3 sequence: CASSLDRAGVAYEQYF. The CDR3 bases are TGCGCCAGCAGCTTGGATAGGGCGGGAGTGGCCTACGAGCAGTACTTC.